One T cell receptor beta chain is described in this entry. Its antigen is as yet unknown. The data originate from a study of T-cell reconstitution after alpha-beta-depleted transplantation in children. This CDR3 is 16 amino acids long. Germline values: CDR1 LNHDA, CDR2 SQIVND (reference sequence). Trimming pared 5 bases from V and 2 bases from J, leaving 17 bases between. For TCRbeta, the library was prepared with unique molecular identifiers. A single record per CDR3 protein comes from TCRdb applying MiXCR to the PCR reads. The data contain some 48,000 distinct CDR3 sequences, more than 5% of them seen just once; the ten biggest clones take up about 30%. Study findings and constraints: Several hundred expanded graft clones reportedly gave rise to the alpha-beta T cells present about two months after transplant. At one year after transplant, newly produced T cells mostly accounted for T-cell counts and diversity.

Source: PBMCs, mostly from graft donor cells, taken 60 days after TCRalphabeta/CD19-depleted stem cell transplant. The receptor comes from a female patient aged 2-15 years who had a stem cell transplant for aplastic anemia, so the T cells may come from the graft donor. V usage is TRBV19 and J usage is TRBJ2-3; a weak D match, TRBD1 (5 bases). CDR3 in DNA: TGTGCCAGTAGTCCCAACCAGGGTCTCTACACAGATACGCAGTATTTT. Encoded protein: CASSPNQGLYTDTQYF.